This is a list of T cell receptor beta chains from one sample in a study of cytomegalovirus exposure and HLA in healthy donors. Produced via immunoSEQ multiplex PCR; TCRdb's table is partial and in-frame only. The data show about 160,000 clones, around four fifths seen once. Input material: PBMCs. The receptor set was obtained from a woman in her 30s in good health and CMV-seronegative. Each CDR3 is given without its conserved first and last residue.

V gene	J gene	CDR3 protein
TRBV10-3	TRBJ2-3	AIRSGELTDTQY
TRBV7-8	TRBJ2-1	ASSLVLTSGGVPNEQF
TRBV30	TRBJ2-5	AWSRVLKETQY
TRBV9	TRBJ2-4	ASSVDGGIQY
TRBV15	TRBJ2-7	ATSRGGEYEQY
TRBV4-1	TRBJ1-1	ASSRQTGTGTEAF
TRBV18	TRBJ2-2	ASSPGRGRIGELF
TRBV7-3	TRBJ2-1	ANSSPPGEQF
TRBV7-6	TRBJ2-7	ASSLRADSSYEQY
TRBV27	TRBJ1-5	ASSRDTSNQPQH
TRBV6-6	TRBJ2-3	ASRTTGGLTDTQY